Below, one T cell receptor (beta chain) is given with its context. It lacks a known antigen. Qualities for individual bases were not recorded, and no much larger clone is one base off. This record comes from a study of cytomegalovirus exposure and HLA in healthy donors (dated by TCRdb to the late 2010s). A note on the overall study: According to an earlier analysis of several hundred of the donors, 150 million to 200 million T cells yielded over 100 million unique TCR beta sequences and more than 250 Gb of sequence data. In a later analysis, previously published TCR beta repertoires from about 670 donors were re-analyzed and high-resolution HLA genotyping was added so that TCR occurrence patterns could be studied. The later analysis used no new phenotypic data to find candidate immune exposures, relying instead on TCR beta sequences and their occurrence across donors. An earlier analysis of around 640 of the donors used high-throughput TCR beta sequencing to judge whether each TCR beta V gene segment behaved as functional or pseudogenic. Roughly 300 gigabases of sequencing data and around 85 million unique TCR sequences made up an early release that covered fewer than 650 HLA-typed donors. Every discovery cohort repertoire had been produced on one sequencing platform. HLA typing covered class I and class II loci at four-digit resolution. Among 398 genotyped donors of the cohort, an average of roughly 230,000 unique TCR beta nucleotide sequences was sequenced per donor, of which roughly 18% were non-productive. Roughly 5 DR-DQ haplotypes were handled as single units for association and clustering because linkage in the cohort was strong. Typing coverage varied by locus: about 620-640 donors for A, B, C, DRB1 and DQB1; roughly 500 for DQA1; 606 for DPA1; approximately 450 for DPB1. The study was designed to test whether signatures of past pathogen exposure could be identified by cataloging public T cell receptors. The study profiled the T cell repertoires of under 850 subjects by immunosequencing and related them to cytomegalovirus serostatus. A later genetic analysis took genome-wide SNP genotypes for about 65% of the 666 donors and used that subset as a discovery cohort. Alongside the repertoire data, information on donor age, sex, ethnicity and CMV serostatus was compiled. In addition to the first cohort of 666 subjects, a separate validation cohort of around 110 different subjects was used. Of the 398 genotyped donors, 81% fell in the genetic ancestry cluster associated with self-reported Caucasian donors. To predict cytomegalovirus infection status, the study brought together high-throughput TCR immunosequencing, statistical association of individual TCRs with disease status, and machine learning. Broad study findings and their caveats: In a later genetic analysis, fewer N-insertions in productive TCRs were reported among donors in an Asian-associated ancestry cluster than the roughly 700-donor mean. Correlated functional status among segregating V segments might be attributable to linkage disequilibrium, but an unknown experimental factor could not be ruled out. In a later analysis, HLA-associated TCR beta chains were found to be more clonally expanded and to have lower generation probabilities than equally common non-associated chains. The cohort was sequenced for TCR beta chains only, and without alpha or paired-chain data the features that could be detected were limited. The presence/absence analyses assumed that sequencing depth was roughly uniform across donors, and that assumption may not be true. In a later analysis, several top co-occurrence clusters were reported to appear linked to parvovirus B19, influenza, CMV and Epstein-Barr virus. The sequencing pipeline was judged likely to have produced a cluster of highly shared sequence variants as a technical artifact. Because HLA typing was unavailable for some donors at each locus, only the typed subset was used in association tests. Broadly in line with IMGT annotations, most TCR beta V segments showed up in productive rearrangements about 87% or about 30% of the time in an earlier analysis of under 700 of the donors. A total of 150 or so TCR beta chains were listed by the study as associated with cytomegalovirus. The 87-base-pair reads could not distinguish some IMGT-functional V segments, including TRBV6-2 and TRBV6-3, so those segments were excluded. For the cohort, immune exposure information was limited to CMV serostatus. Because counts were too low, seventeen rarely observed V segments, including chromosome 9 orphons, were excluded from the earlier analysis of under 650 of the donors. According to the authors, the approach could potentially be generalized to other disease states and immunological phenotypes. An association between a missense DCLRE1C variant and V-gene and J-gene trimming of TCR beta chains was found in a later genetic analysis and replicated in an independent cohort. A later analysis found that TCR association rates varied across HLA loci, with DRB1 alleles showing the most associated TCRs and HLA-C alleles the fewest. Most CMV-associated TCR beta chains appeared to be HLA-restricted in a later analysis, and the HLA associations seemed to be driven largely by CMV exposure. In vitro tests confirmed that a few of the cytomegalovirus-associated TCR beta chains recognize cytomegalovirus antigens. The classifier was reported to diagnose cytomegalovirus status with high specificity and sensitivity in both the original cohort and the validation cohort. A further reported finding was that TCR beta sequences accurately predicted the HLA-A and HLA-B alleles for most subjects in the first cohort. Across donors, most TCR sequences were observed very rarely, whereas some public TCRs were present in many individuals. In a later analysis, more than 15,000 TCR beta sequences were associated with specific HLA alleles at a false discovery rate of 0.05. Assigning TCR associations to individual alleles was difficult when HLA alleles, especially DR and DQ, strongly co-occurred.

The cohort comprised more than 550 healthy bone marrow donors. Cohort members were all nominally healthy when sampled, although unrecorded immune exposures were likely present. The donor tested CMV seronegative, placing the donor among the 350 or so seronegative members of the cohort. A peripheral blood sample was provided by each donor, and peripheral blood mononuclear cells were used for TCR beta sequencing. Genomic DNA extraction from the blood cell samples was performed with the Qiagen DNeasy Blood Extraction Kit. Libraries were made using the immunoSEQ multiplex PCR assay. For the multiplex PCR, a mixture combining 60 forward primers for TCR Vbeta segments and 13 reverse primers for TCR Jbeta segments was used. A multiplex PCR assay on genomic DNA amplified the CDR3 region of rearranged TCR beta genes. Amplified TCR beta libraries were sequenced as 87-base-pair reads on the Illumina HiSeq System. The paper's processing steps were these. In a later analysis, some 80 million unique TCR beta chains were counted across the roughly 610 repertoires, and about 9.9 million of these chains were shared by at least two donors. A nearest-neighbor algorithm error-corrected the raw reads and collapsed the reads into unique sequences, merging closely related sequences to remove PCR and sequencing errors. To assign V, D and J gene segments, CDR3 sequences were aligned to IMGT reference sequences. For a sequence to be retained, at least a six-nucleotide match to both a V gene segment and a J gene segment was required. Rearrangements were classified as productive when the CDR3 lacked stop codons and remained in frame with V and J, and all other rearrangements were classified as non-productive. CDR3 was defined by IMGT convention, running from the second conserved V-encoded cysteine to the conserved J-encoded phenylalanine. The earlier analysis of approximately 590 of the donors excluded any sequence lacking an unambiguous match to a single V gene segment. In an earlier analysis of around 590 of the donors, a V segment was called functional when productive rearrangements were above 56.7%, and segregating when the standard deviation between donors exceeded 5%. A statistical classification framework was built to diagnose cytomegalovirus status from the catalog of TCR beta chain sequences. A later analysis assigned V and J genes by comparing TCR nucleotide sequences with IMGT/GENE-DB human TR gene sequences. Using the TCRdist pipeline, a later analysis assigned CDR3 sequences along with most-parsimonious VDJ recombination scenarios. In a later analysis, every TCR beta chain was defined by the combination of its CDR3 amino acid sequence and its V-gene family, and reads without a unique V-gene family were dropped. As a way to deal with suspected cross-contamination and a sequencing artifact, a later analysis dropped approximately 590 nucleotide sequences that were highly shared and had low generation probability. For each public chain, a later analysis derived a clonal expansion index from normalized ranks of inferred template counts within each repertoire. Generation probabilities in a later analysis came from a VDJ recombination model fitted to out-of-frame rearrangements, and those results were checked against IGoR. A later analysis scored TCR-TCR, TCR-HLA and TCR-CMV co-occurrence with hypergeometric tests, applying a repertoire-size bias correction to TCR pairs. In a later analysis, false discovery rates were estimated by permuting HLA or CMV assignments 20 times. A later analysis grouped co-occurring TCRs with DBSCAN, adding TCRdist sequence similarity when clustering within HLA-allele-positive subsets. Repertoires with fewer than 30,000 or more than 120,000 public chains, plus five repertoires with anomalous nucleotide sharing, were excluded from co-occurrence clustering. This immuneACCESS table, as held by TCRdb, lists in-frame sequences with V and J called but not all clones. Of the missing ones, under half trace to an unresolved V gene in checked studies; the others have no known cause. The D gene and trimming were derived from the DNA, and the V and J assignments and clone size from that table. A total of some 170,000 clones appear in this sample, around 69% of them only once. The ten largest clones take up over 1.1% of the sample.

Counted from cysteine to phenylalanine, this CDR3 has 15 amino acids. Just the 45-base CDR3 DNA is kept, in frame starting at base 1. CDR1 and CDR2 are drawn from the germline V gene: SGHAT, FQNNGV. Recombination linked TRBV11-2 to TRBJ2-5, and 7 junctional nucleotides match TRBD1. The J call may be incorrect, as the DNA end agrees better with TRBJ2-7. The sequence came from a man aged 55 to 70 in good health and CMV-seronegative. Sequencing was done on a sample of PBMCs. The DNA sequence is as follows: TGTGCCAGCAGCTTAAACAGGGGCCCCACCTACGAGCAGTACTTC. Its coded protein is CASSLNRGPTYEQYF.